A single T cell receptor (beta chain) is shown here with its context. It has no known antigen specificity. Per-nucleotide qualities are absent, and no much larger clonotype sits a single base away. This record belongs to a study of sequential checkpoint blockade in melanoma (dated by TCRdb to the late 2010s). General notes on the study: Patients were randomized 1:1 to first-line nivolumab followed by ipilimumab (arm A) or ipilimumab followed by nivolumab (arm B). Maintenance nivolumab came after each of the two trial sequences. TCRbeta immunosequencing was performed on DNA from 85 to 100 pretreatment melanoma tumor samples. About 24 patients had matched tumor biopsies taken before treatment and at week 13, after single-agent nivolumab (arm A) or ipilimumab (arm B). Around 80% of the matched pre- and post-treatment tumor biopsy pairs came from the same lesion.

What the treatment or condition label conveys for this sample: randomized to nivolumab then ipilimumab (arm A) or the reverse (arm B). No trial patient had received prior DNA-damaging chemotherapy. Samples came from patients with melanoma in CheckMate 064, a randomized, open-label phase II trial of sequential checkpoint blockade. Tumor TCR sequencing used genomic DNA from formalin-fixed paraffin-embedded (FFPE) tissue samples. Overall study results and their limits: Tumor T-cell fraction and clonality correlated with PD-L1 staining and CD8+ T-cell counts but not with mutational load. In the nivolumab-first arm (arm A), an association was found between pretreatment tumor TIL clonality and response (P = .04). Within-arm analyses of tumor T-cell fraction were constrained by small sample sizes and reduced statistical power. The response-prediction model combining TCR metrics and mutation burden needs validation in larger, independent patient cohorts. Patients whose tumor T-cell fraction and clonality increased by week 13 were about 30 times more likely to achieve clinical benefit.

The immunoSEQ Assay was used to immunosequence TCRbeta CDR3 regions from genomic DNA. Genomic DNA was amplified by bias-controlled multiplex PCR before high-throughput sequencing. In the original analysis: To quantify the absolute abundance of each unique TCRbeta CDR3 region, the sequences were collapsed and filtered. Clonality was defined as 1 minus Pielou's evenness and was calculated using productive rearrangements only. Tumor T-cell fraction was calculated by normalizing TCRbeta template counts to usable DNA, which was estimated from several housekeeping genes. A previously published method was used to identify clones with significantly greater frequencies in on-treatment samples than in baseline samples. TCRdb carries this immuneACCESS record with in-frame sequences only. Its versions omit some clonotypes, under half of them owing to an unresolved V gene in the studies checked, with the rest unexplained. That table gives V, J and clone size, and the DNA gave D and trimming. The sample includes 15,000 to 20,000 clones, with under 85% observed a single time. The ten largest make up about 4.9% of the sample.

Source: tumor tissue (inferred from file names), taken from a patient given nivolumab and ipilimumab in sequence. This clonotype was sampled from a human donor with melanoma.

At the DNA level, the sequence is TGTGCCAGTAGTATGGGGACAGTCTCCTACGAGCAGTACTTC. Its amino acids are CASSMGTVSYEQYF. The rearrangement combines TRBV19 with TRBJ2-7, and TRBD1 matches 7 of the central bases. Trimming accounts for 3 bases at V and 0 bases at J, while the number of junction bases matched to no gene is 2. Including the terminal cysteine and phenylalanine, the CDR3 comprises 14 residues. Kept here is only the CDR3 DNA, which spans 42 bases and is read in frame from base 1. CDR1 LNHDA and CDR2 SQIVND are derived from the germline V gene (reference sequence).